These T cell receptor beta chains were read from a single sample in a study of blood T cell repertoires in COVID-19. Sequencing was performed with immunoSEQ multiplex PCR; in TCRdb, only in-frame clones are kept and a portion is missing. The data hold around 220,000 clones, with about 89% observed a single time. Sample: PBMCs or T cells enriched from blood (not recorded which). The receptors originated from a woman in her late teens or twenties who had recovered from COVID-19. CDR3s include the opening cysteine and the closing phenylalanine or tryptophan. Fields, in order: V gene, D gene, clone size, J gene, CDR3 length, CDR3 protein, CDR3 DNA. D genes are given only for firm matches. Size is omitted from some rows. Given values are once, few, many or a class for expanded clones.

v_gene: TRBV7-3
d_gene: TRBD1
abundance: once
j_gene: TRBJ1-5
len: 18
CDR3aa: CASSLKRRDREVFQPQHF
CDR3nt: TGTGCCAGCAGCTTAAAACGCCGGGACAGGGAGGTTTTTCAGCCCCAGCATTTT

v_gene: TRBV19
d_gene: TRBD1
abundance: .
j_gene: TRBJ1-6
len: 16
CDR3aa: CASSTGQGFSNSPLHF
CDR3nt: TGTGCCAGTAGTACGGGACAGGGGTTTTCTAATTCACCCCTCCACTTT

v_gene: TRBV28
d_gene: TRBD2
abundance: .
j_gene: TRBJ2-7
len: 13
CDR3aa: CASDRGRSYEQYF
CDR3nt: TGTGCCAGCGATCGCGGGAGATCCTACGAGCAGTACTTC

v_gene: TRBV4-1
d_gene: .
abundance: .
j_gene: TRBJ1-4
len: 14
CDR3aa: CASSPAGVAEKLFF
CDR3nt: TGCGCCAGCAGCCCCGCCGGGGTTGCTGAAAAACTGTTTTTT

v_gene: TRBV5-4
d_gene: .
abundance: .
j_gene: TRBJ1-5
len: 16
CDR3aa: CASSLDGGTSNQPQHF
CDR3nt: TGTGCCAGCAGCTTGGATGGGGGGACGAGCAATCAGCCCCAGCATTTT

v_gene: TRBV24-1
d_gene: .
abundance: .
j_gene: TRBJ1-2
len: 12
CDR3aa: CADRDTNYGYTF
CDR3nt: TGTGCCGACCGAGACACCAACTATGGCTACACCTTC

v_gene: TRBV5-1
d_gene: .
abundance: once
j_gene: TRBJ2-7
len: 14
CDR3aa: CASSPSTPGFEQYF
CDR3nt: TGCGCCAGCAGCCCCTCAACACCAGGGTTCGAGCAGTACTTC

v_gene: TRBV7-2
d_gene: .
abundance: .
j_gene: TRBJ2-5
len: 15
CDR3aa: CASSSYQAGQETQYF
CDR3nt: TGTGCCAGCAGCTCCTACCAAGCGGGCCAAGAGACCCAGTACTTC

v_gene: TRBV19
d_gene: .
abundance: .
j_gene: TRBJ2-1
len: 13
CDR3aa: CASSYQGTREQFF
CDR3nt: TGTGCCAGTAGTTACCAGGGAACACGCGAGCAGTTCTTC

v_gene: TRBV19
d_gene: TRBD1
abundance: .
j_gene: TRBJ2-2
len: 16
CDR3aa: CASTWKGTGGSGELFF
CDR3nt: TGTGCCAGTACTTGGAAAGGGACAGGGGGCTCCGGGGAGCTGTTTTTT

v_gene: TRBV6-2/TRBV6-3
d_gene: .
abundance: .
j_gene: TRBJ1-1
len: 14
CDR3aa: CASSWLFTGTEAFF
CDR3nt: TGTGCCAGCAGTTGGTTATTTACAGGGACTGAAGCTTTCTTT

v_gene: TRBV24-1
d_gene: .
abundance: .
j_gene: TRBJ2-1
len: 15
CDR3aa: CATSDRTSSYNEQFF
CDR3nt: TGTGCCACCAGTGACAGGACTTCCTCCTACAATGAGCAGTTCTTC

v_gene: TRBV23-1
d_gene: TRBD2
abundance: .
j_gene: TRBJ2-7
len: 17
CDR3aa: CASSQSGLAGGSYEQYF
CDR3nt: TGCGCCAGCAGTCAATCGGGACTAGCGGGAGGATCCTACGAGCAGTACTTC

v_gene: TRBV20-1
d_gene: TRBD1
abundance: .
j_gene: TRBJ1-3
len: 17
CDR3aa: CSASGTGVKWSGNTIYF
CDR3nt: TGCAGTGCTAGTGGGACAGGCGTCAAGTGGTCTGGAAACACCATATATTTT

v_gene: TRBV2
d_gene: TRBD1
abundance: .
j_gene: TRBJ1-2
len: 14
CDR3aa: CASSETGGAYGYTF
CDR3nt: TGTGCCAGCAGCGAAACAGGGGGTGCTTATGGCTACACCTTC

v_gene: TRBV6-2/TRBV6-3
d_gene: TRBD1
abundance: .
j_gene: TRBJ2-7
len: 16
CDR3aa: CASSPVRDRASYEQYF
CDR3nt: TGTGCCAGCAGTCCCGTCAGGGACAGGGCGTCCTACGAGCAGTACTTC

v_gene: TRBV2
d_gene: .
abundance: .
j_gene: TRBJ1-1
len: 14
CDR3aa: CASKGGPGNTEAFF
CDR3nt: TGTGCCAGCAAGGGGGGGCCAGGGAACACTGAAGCTTTCTTT

v_gene: TRBV5-6
d_gene: TRBD1
abundance: .
j_gene: TRBJ1-2
len: 14
CDR3aa: CASSLGDRVGGYTF
CDR3nt: TGTGCCAGCAGCTTGGGAGACAGGGTAGGAGGCTACACCTTC

v_gene: TRBV7-8
d_gene: .
abundance: .
j_gene: TRBJ2-1
len: 14
CDR3aa: CASSFGQSDNEQFF
CDR3nt: TGTGCCAGCAGCTTCGGACAGAGTGACAATGAGCAGTTCTTC

v_gene: TRBV5-1
d_gene: TRBD2
abundance: once
j_gene: TRBJ2-1
len: 18
CDR3aa: CASKVLAGGHSSYNEQFF
CDR3nt: TGCGCCAGCAAGGTATTAGCGGGGGGTCATAGCTCCTACAATGAGCAGTTCTTC

v_gene: TRBV24-1
d_gene: TRBD1
abundance: .
j_gene: TRBJ2-7
len: 15
CDR3aa: CATSDTGQGRYEQYF
CDR3nt: TGTGCCACCAGTGATACGGGACAGGGGAGATACGAGCAGTACTTC

v_gene: TRBV7-2
d_gene: .
abundance: .
j_gene: TRBJ1-1
len: 15
CDR3aa: CASRGGWSRNTEAFF
CDR3nt: TGTGCCAGCAGGGGGGGGTGGAGCCGGAACACTGAAGCTTTCTTT

v_gene: TRBV9
d_gene: TRBD1
abundance: .
j_gene: TRBJ1-6
len: 15
CDR3aa: CASREFDRDNSPLHF
CDR3nt: TGTGCCAGCAGGGAATTCGACAGGGATAATTCACCCCTCCACTTT

v_gene: TRBV4-2
d_gene: TRBD1
abundance: .
j_gene: TRBJ2-1
len: 17
CDR3aa: CASSQDFGTGRYNEQFF
CDR3nt: TGTGCCAGCAGCCAAGATTTTGGGACAGGGAGGTACAATGAGCAGTTCTTC

v_gene: TRBV10-2
d_gene: TRBD2
abundance: .
j_gene: TRBJ2-1
len: 14
CDR3aa: CASSSSGSYNEQFF
CDR3nt: TGCGCCAGCAGTTCTAGCGGGTCCTACAATGAGCAGTTCTTC

v_gene: TRBV19
d_gene: TRBD2
abundance: .
j_gene: TRBJ2-3
len: 15
CDR3aa: CASSGYSGGTDTQYF
CDR3nt: TGTGCCAGTAGTGGATATAGCGGGGGCACAGATACGCAGTATTTT

v_gene: TRBV7-2
d_gene: TRBD1
abundance: once
j_gene: TRBJ1-2
len: 13
CDR3aa: CASSLGTGSSRTF
CDR3nt: TGTGCCAGCAGCTTGGGGACAGGGTCATCTAGAACCTTC

v_gene: TRBV3-1/TRBV3-2
d_gene: TRBD1
abundance: .
j_gene: TRBJ1-6
len: 15
CDR3aa: CASSHSGTENSPLHF
CDR3nt: TGTGCCAGCAGCCATTCCGGGACAGAGAATTCACCCCTCCACTTT

v_gene: TRBV28
d_gene: TRBD1
abundance: .
j_gene: TRBJ1-6
len: 17
CDR3aa: CASSSRTGGIDNSPLHF
CDR3nt: TGTGCCAGCAGTTCCCGGACAGGGGGAATAGATAATTCACCCCTCCACTTT

v_gene: TRBV19
d_gene: TRBD1
abundance: .
j_gene: TRBJ2-1
len: 13
CDR3aa: CASSGDRGNEQFF
CDR3nt: TGTGCGTCATCTGGGGACAGGGGGAATGAGCAGTTCTTC

v_gene: TRBV18
d_gene: TRBD1
abundance: .
j_gene: TRBJ1-5
len: 14
CDR3aa: CASSQGQGDQPQHF
CDR3nt: TGTGCCAGCTCGCAGGGACAGGGAGATCAGCCCCAGCATTTT

v_gene: TRBV7-2
d_gene: .
abundance: .
j_gene: TRBJ1-1
len: 14
CDR3aa: CASRKGPPNTEAFF
CDR3nt: TGTGCCAGCAGAAAGGGGCCCCCGAACACTGAAGCTTTCTTT

v_gene: TRBV9
d_gene: TRBD1
abundance: .
j_gene: TRBJ2-1
len: 15
CDR3aa: CASSATGGASNEQFF
CDR3nt: TGTGCCAGCAGCGCCACAGGGGGCGCCTCCAATGAGCAGTTCTTC

v_gene: TRBV14
d_gene: .
abundance: .
j_gene: TRBJ1-2
len: 15
CDR3aa: CASSLHVGVEGGYTF
CDR3nt: TGTGCCAGCAGCCTCCACGTCGGAGTGGAGGGCGGCTACACCTTC

v_gene: TRBV7-3
d_gene: .
abundance: once
j_gene: TRBJ2-3
len: 14
CDR3aa: CASSLTQATDTQYF
CDR3nt: TGTGCCAGCAGCTTAACACAGGCCACAGATACGCAGTATTTT

v_gene: TRBV3-1/TRBV3-2
d_gene: .
abundance: .
j_gene: TRBJ2-7
len: 15
CDR3aa: CASSPGSRGTYEQYF
CDR3nt: TGTGCCAGCAGCCCAGGTAGTCGCGGGACCTACGAGCAGTACTTC

v_gene: TRBV18
d_gene: .
abundance: .
j_gene: TRBJ1-1
len: 14
CDR3aa: CASSPGSLNTEAFF
CDR3nt: TGTGCCAGCTCACCGGGCTCTTTGAACACTGAAGCTTTCTTT

v_gene: TRBV19
d_gene: .
abundance: .
j_gene: TRBJ1-2
len: 13
CDR3aa: CASRPVSAGSYTF
CDR3nt: TGTGCCAGTAGACCAGTTTCGGCCGGGAGCTACACCTTC

v_gene: TRBV27
d_gene: .
abundance: .
j_gene: TRBJ1-2
len: 15
CDR3aa: CASKDRGGANYGYTF
CDR3nt: TGTGCCAGCAAGGACAGAGGGGGGGCTAACTATGGCTACACCTTC

v_gene: TRBV29-1
d_gene: .
abundance: .
j_gene: TRBJ1-2
len: 12
CDR3aa: CSVEGRNYGYTF
CDR3nt: TGCAGCGTTGAGGGCAGAAACTATGGCTACACCTTC

v_gene: TRBV5-4
d_gene: TRBD1
abundance: .
j_gene: TRBJ1-6
len: 15
CDR3aa: CASSLVGGRNSPLHF
CDR3nt: TGTGCCAGCAGCCTGGTAGGGGGCCGTAATTCACCCCTCCACTTT

v_gene: TRBV27
d_gene: TRBD1
abundance: once
j_gene: TRBJ2-7
len: 14
CDR3aa: CASSPWDSSYEQYF
CDR3nt: TGTGCCAGCAGTCCTTGGGACAGTTCCTACGAGCAGTACTTC

v_gene: TRBV4-2
d_gene: .
abundance: .
j_gene: TRBJ2-7
len: 15
CDR3aa: CASSQAGDPTGEQYF
CDR3nt: TGTGCCAGCAGCCAAGCGGGGGACCCGACGGGGGAGCAGTACTTC

v_gene: TRBV29-1
d_gene: TRBD2
abundance: .
j_gene: TRBJ2-1
len: 14
CDR3aa: CSVELAESYNEQFF
CDR3nt: TGCAGCGTTGAACTAGCGGAATCCTACAATGAGCAGTTCTTC

v_gene: TRBV5-1
d_gene: .
abundance: .
j_gene: TRBJ1-2
len: 14
CDR3aa: CASSPTRPGYGYTF
CDR3nt: TGCGCCAGCAGCCCGACCCGTCCGGGTTATGGCTACACCTTC

v_gene: TRBV7-8
d_gene: .
abundance: .
j_gene: TRBJ2-1
len: 15
CDR3aa: CASSKVAETYNEQFF
CDR3nt: TGTGCCAGCAGCAAAGTAGCTGAAACCTACAATGAGCAGTTCTTC

v_gene: TRBV28
d_gene: .
abundance: .
j_gene: TRBJ1-5
len: 15
CDR3aa: CASKPGTLLNQPQHF
CDR3nt: TGTGCCAGCAAGCCCGGGACACTTCTCAATCAGCCCCAGCATTTT

v_gene: TRBV5-8
d_gene: .
abundance: .
j_gene: TRBJ2-5
len: 12
CDR3aa: CASSFGEETQYF
CDR3nt: TGTGCCAGCAGCTTTGGAGAAGAGACCCAGTACTTC